The 30 T cell receptor beta chains listed next were all sequenced from one sample in a study of technical replicates of blood from a handful of donors. Profiled with immunoSEQ multiplex PCR; TCRdb holds only in-frame clones, not every one. This table holds about 70,000 clones, approximately 95% found once. Sample: T cells isolated from PBMCs. These receptors were obtained from a human donor in good health.

The V call is TRBV14, the J call TRBJ2-7; D gene uncertain. Trimming took 4 bases from V and 2 from J, leaving 6 bases between them. The germline V gene encodes CDR1 SGHDN and CDR2 FVKESK. The CDR3 is 12 amino acids. CDR3 loop: CASSRRAYEQYF. The CDR3 bases are TGTGCCAGCAGCCGTCGGGCCTACGAGCAGTACTTC. Full variable domain (outside the CDR3, taken from reference TRBV14 and TRBJ2-7): EAGVTQFPSHSVIEKGQTVTLRCDPISGHDNLYWYRRVMGKEIKFLLHFVKESKQDESGMPNNRFLAERTGGTYSTLKVQPAELEDSGVYFCASSRRAYEQYFGPGTRLTVT.

The chain employs TRBV10-3 and TRBJ1-5; D is uncertain. Between the trimmed V and J ends, which lost 3 bases and 5 bases, there was a span of 17 bases. The germline gives CDR1 ENHRY, CDR2 SYGVKD. The CDR3 runs to 16 residues. CDR3 residues: CAISDSGRGEDQPQHF. CDR3 bases: TGTGCCATCAGTGATTCGGGTCGGGGTGAGGATCAGCCCCAGCATTTT.

The chain joins TRBV2 to TRBJ1-6, with D possibly being TRBD1 (5 bases). Trimming removed 8 bases from V and 3 bases from J, with 14 bases in between. The CDR3 sequence is 15 residues long. CDR1 is SNHLY and CDR2 is FYNNEI in the germline V gene. This CDR3 is CASGGTGSYNSPLHF. CDR3 nucleotides: TGTGCCAGCGGGGGGACGGGCAGCTATAATTCACCCCTCCACTTT. Full variable domain (missing parts from reference TRBV2 and TRBJ1-6): EPEVTQTPSHQVTQMGQEVILRCVPISNHLYFYWYRQILGQKVEFLVSFYNNEISEKSEIFDDQFSVERPDGSNFTLKIRSTKLEDSAMYFCASGGTGSYNSPLHFGNGTRLTVT.

V and J are TRBV7-2 and TRBJ2-7; TRBD1 agrees at 8 bases. The ends lost 5 bases at V and 4 bases at J; junction bases unmatched: 10. CDR3 length: 15 amino acids. Germline CDR1 reads SGHTA; CDR2 reads FQGNSA. The CDR3 reads CASSPGSGGGYEQYF. The CDR3, as DNA: TGTGCCAGCAGCCCCGGGTCAGGGGGCGGATACGAGCAGTACTTC. Complete variable domain (other parts from reference TRBV7-2 and TRBJ2-7): GAGVSQSPSNKVTEKGKDVELRCDPISGHTALYWYRQSLGQGLEFLIYFQGNSAPDKSGLPSDRFSAERTGGSVSTLTIQRTQQEDSAVYLCASSPGSGGGYEQYFGPGTRLTVT.

The chain links TRBV7-8 to TRBJ1-5; 8 bases are shared with TRBD1. Germline values: CDR1 SGHVS, CDR2 FQNEAQ. The CDR3 consists of 16 residues. Trimming took 2 bases from V and 4 from J; bases not matched to a gene: 7. In DNA, the CDR3 is TGTGCCAGCAGCTTACCCCAGGACAGGGAAAATCAGCCCCAGCATTTT. It specifies CASSLPQDRENQPQHF.

A word on this clone: Germline is not matched at one junction end, which may reflect a read error. The J gene is TRBJ1-2, the V gene TRBV27; D gene unclear. The length of the CDR3 is 13 residues. The V gene's germline CDR1 is MNHEY and CDR2 SMNVEV (reference sequence). The CDR3 sequence: CASSPSGMGRTHF. The CDR3 nucleotides are TGTGCCAGCAGTCCCTCGGGTATGGGTCGTACTCACTTC.

This chain links TRBV18 with TRBJ2-1, with D possibly matching TRBD2 (6 bases). Per germline, CDR1 KGHSH and CDR2 LQKENI. V was trimmed by 0 bases and J by 5 bases, leaving 8 bases between them. The CDR3 length is 14 residues. This chain's CDR3 is CASSPPEGHNEQFF. CDR3 in DNA: TGTGCCAGCTCACCACCGGAGGGTCACAATGAGCAGTTCTTC.

This clone has only one observation. The chain links TRBV6-5 to TRBJ2-7, with TRBD2 as a possible D gene (5 bases). Trimming pared 6 bases from V and 3 bases from J, leaving 9 bases between. Germline V CDR1 and CDR2: MNHEY, SVGAGI. The CDR3 sequence is 12 residues long. Here the CDR3 reads CASRPTSYEQYF. In DNA, the CDR3 is TGTGCCAGCAGGCCAACTAGCTACGAGCAGTACTTC.

The chain is built from TRBV27 and TRBJ2-7; D remains ambiguous. Germline loops: CDR1 MNHEY, CDR2 SMNVEV (reference sequence). V was pared by 4 bases and J by 3 bases, with 10 bases between. This CDR3 is 13 amino acids long. The CDR3 DNA reads as TGTGCCAGCAGTTCCCCACTAAACTACGAGCAGTACTTC. Its translation: CASSSPLNYEQYF.

The chain links TRBV9 to TRBJ1-6; possible D gene TRBD1, 6 bases. Germline V gene data show CDR1 as SGDLS and CDR2 as YYNGEE. Deletions cut 3 bases from V and 8 bases from J, with 18 bases between. The CDR3 has 16 amino acids. CDR3 loop: CASSARRGGRDSPLHF. In DNA form, the CDR3 reads TGTGCCAGCAGCGCGCGGCGGGGGGGGCGAGATTCACCCCTCCACTTT.

Comment on this clone: Other nucleotide sequences from this sample produce the same CDR3. V usage is TRBV7-2 and J usage is TRBJ2-1; a weak D match, TRBD2 (5 bases). The CDR3 is 15 amino acids. Deletions cut 0 bases from V and 0 bases from J, with 6 bases between. Per germline, CDR1 SGHTA and CDR2 FQGNSA. CDR3 region: CASSLAGSSYNEQFF. CDR3 bases: TGTGCCAGCAGCTTAGCAGGGAGCTCCTACAATGAGCAGTTCTTC. Filled out from reference TRBV7-2 and TRBJ2-1, the complete variable domain reads GAGVSQSPSNKVTEKGKDVELRCDPISGHTALYWYRQSLGQGLEFLIYFQGNSAPDKSGLPSDRFSAERTGGSVSTLTIQRTQQEDSAVYLCASSLAGSSYNEQFFGPGTRLTVL.

This chain links TRBV5-1 with TRBJ2-3, with D perhaps TRBD1 (6 bases). Deletions cut 3 bases from V and 0 bases from J, with 11 bases between. Germline V gives CDR1 SGHRS, CDR2 YFSETQ. The CDR3 runs 15 residues. This chain's CDR3 is CASSSYRVSTDTQYF. Written as DNA, the CDR3 is TGCGCCAGCAGCTCGTACAGGGTCAGCACAGATACGCAGTATTTT.

This CDR3 is CASSAGSDLRPQHF. In DNA form, the CDR3 reads TGTGCCAGCAGCGCCGGATCCGACTTAAGGCCCCAGCATTTT. The J gene is TRBJ1-5, the V gene TRBV9; unclear D gene. Trimming pared 3 bases from V and 9 bases from J, leaving 16 bases between. Germline CDR1 and CDR2: SGDLS and YYNGEE. The CDR3 length is 14 residues.

V usage is TRBV7-8 and J usage is TRBJ2-3; no definite D call. CDR1 is SGHVS, CDR2 FQNEAQ, per germline. V shed 0 bases and J shed 10 bases, with 11 bases lying between them. The CDR3 consists of 13 residues. The CDR3 DNA reads as TGTGCCAGCAGCTTAGCGGGCCTGGGTCCGCAGTATTTT. Its translation: CASSLAGLGPQYF. Variable domain in full (rest from reference TRBV7-8 and TRBJ2-3): GAGVSQSPRYKVAKRGQDVALRCDPISGHVSLFWYQQALGQGPEFLTYFQNEAQLDKSGLPSDRFFAERPEGSVSTLKIQRTQQEDSAVYLCASSLAGLGPQYFGPGTRLTVL.

The rearrangement uses TRBV6-6 and TRBJ1-3; D may be TRBD1 (6 bases). V was clipped by 10 bases and J by 0 bases, with 13 bases between them. Germline CDR1 reads MNHNY; CDR2 reads SVGAGI (reference sequence). The CDR3 runs 14 residues. The CDR3 DNA sequence: TGTGCCACTAAAACAGGGAACTCTGGAAACACCATATATTTT. Amino acid sequence: CATKTGNSGNTIYF.

The rearrangement joins TRBV18 to TRBJ1-1; D is uncertain. V lost 2 bases and J lost 8, with 9 bases in between. The CDR3 spans 12 residues. Germline CDR1 and CDR2: KGHSH and LQKENI. CDR3 in amino acids: CASSPSRAEAFF. Written as DNA, the CDR3 is TGTGCCAGCTCACCATCGCGGGCGGAAGCTTTCTTT.

The rearrangement links TRBV28 to TRBJ2-1; 7 bases agree with TRBD2. V lost 8 bases, J lost 2 bases, and 9 bases stayed unmatched. This CDR3 is 15 amino acids long. Germline loops: CDR1 MDHEN, CDR2 SYDVKM. CDR3 coding DNA: TGTGCCAGCGTTCAGCGGGGTCCAGCCTACAATGAGCAGTTCTTC. This translates into CASVQRGPAYNEQFF.

The chain uses TRBV4-1 and TRBJ2-2; 7 positions match TRBD1. CDR1 and CDR2 from the germline V gene are MGHRA and YSYEKL. V gave up 4 bases and J gave up 1 base; unmatched junction bases: 6. The CDR3 is 16 residues long. The CDR3 sequence is CASSPERTGNTGELFF. The CDR3 nucleotides are TGCGCCAGCAGCCCAGAACGGACAGGGAACACCGGGGAGCTGTTTTTT.

The chain employs TRBV5-6 and TRBJ2-7, with a possible D match to TRBD1 (6 bases). The CDR3 runs to 13 residues. Germline-derived CDR1 and CDR2 are SGHDT and YYEEEE. Deletions cut 4 bases from V and 2 bases from J, with 10 bases between. The CDR3 loop reads CASSPGVTYEQYF. CDR3 sequence (DNA): TGTGCCAGCAGCCCAGGGGTCACCTACGAGCAGTACTTC.

This chain joins TRBV5-4 and TRBJ2-7; D is perhaps TRBD1 (5 bases). CDR3 size: 14 residues. The germline gives CDR1 SGHNT, CDR2 YYREEE (reference sequence). Trimming removed 3 bases from V and 1 base from J, with 11 bases in between. DNA of the CDR3: TGTGCCAGCAGCTCTACCCAGGGTTCCTACGAGCAGTACTTC. Amino acids: CASSSTQGSYEQYF. Supplemented by reference TRBV5-4 and TRBJ2-7, the full variable domain reads ETGVTQSPTHLIKTRGQQVTLRCSSQSGHNTVSWYQQALGQGPQFIFQYYREEENGRGNFPPRFSGLQFPNYSSELNVNALELDDSALYLCASSSTQGSYEQYFGPGTRLTVT.

The rearrangement uses TRBV11-2 and TRBJ2-7, with TRBD1 matching over 7 bases. CDR3 length equals 17 residues. V lost 5 bases, J lost 5 bases, and 18 bases stayed unmatched. The germline V gene encodes CDR1 SGHAT and CDR2 FQNNGV. The CDR3 protein is CASSRVHETGRGNEQYF. The CDR3 bases are TGTGCCAGCAGCCGAGTCCATGAGACAGGGCGTGGGAACGAGCAGTACTTC.

The CDR3, as DNA: TGTGCCAGCTCACCGACAACGGGGGGGCCCCAGCATTTT. Its protein product is CASSPTTGGPQHF. The gene calls are TRBV18 and TRBJ1-5; a possible D gene is TRBD1 (5 bases). The V and J ends lost 3 bases and 9 bases respectively, with 12 bases between them. The CDR3 length is 13 residues. CDR1 KGHSH and CDR2 LQKENI come from the germline V gene.

In DNA form, the CDR3 reads TGCAGCGTTGTCCAGGAGCAGTTCTTC. The encoded protein is CSVVQEQFF. The V call is TRBV29-1, the J call TRBJ2-1; D call uncertain. CDR1 and CDR2 from the germline V gene are SQVTM and ANQGSEA. V lost 4 bases and J lost 10, with 5 bases in between. This CDR3 has 9 residues.

The gene calls are TRBV15 and TRBJ2-7, with 11 bases identical to TRBD2. The V gene end was trimmed by 4 bases and the J gene end by 0 bases; junction bases not matched to a gene: 20. Germline CDR1 reads LNHNV; CDR2 reads YYDKDF (reference sequence). The CDR3 loop spans 21 amino acids. CDR3 in DNA: TGTGCCACCAGCATTTCCCCCCCGTCGGCTAGCGGGGGGTTTCTCTCCTACGAGCAGTACTTC. Its translation is CATSISPPSASGGFLSYEQYF.

V and J are TRBV4-2 and TRBJ2-7; no reliable D call. Germline CDR1 LGHNA, CDR2 YNFKEQ. This CDR3 contains 15 residues. Trimming took off 2 bases at V and 1 base at J, with 12 bases between the two ends. The CDR3 sequence is CASSQTASHSYEQYF. The DNA of the CDR3 is TGTGCCAGCAGCCAAACCGCTAGTCATTCCTACGAGCAGTACTTC.

The gene calls are TRBV7-6 and TRBJ2-7; tentative D call: TRBD1 (6 bases). In germline, CDR1 is SGHVS, CDR2 FNYEAQ. CDR3 size: 14 residues. The V and J ends lost 1 base and 2 bases respectively, with 9 bases between them. The CDR3: CASSLGTETYEQYF. The CDR3 DNA reads TGTGCCAGCAGCTTAGGGACAGAGACCTACGAGCAGTACTTC.

This rearrangement joins TRBV7-8 to TRBJ1-2; no clear D. The CDR3 runs to 14 residues. Trimming stripped 2 bases from V and 4 bases from J, with 11 bases between. Germline assignment: CDR1 SGHVS and CDR2 FQNEAQ. The CDR3 loop is CASSLREDSYGYTF. In DNA form, the CDR3 reads TGTGCCAGCAGCTTACGAGAAGATTCCTATGGCTACACCTTC.

The rearrangement joins TRBV9 to TRBJ2-7, with D unresolved. The germline V and J ends were trimmed by 0 bases and 2 bases, with 9 bases remaining between them. The length of the CDR3 is 14 residues. Germline lookup yields CDR1 SGDLS and CDR2 YYNGEE. The DNA of the CDR3 is TGTGCCAGCAGCGTAGAAGTCTACCCCTACGAGCAGTACTTC. Translating gives CASSVEVYPYEQYF.

V and J are TRBV25-1 and TRBJ1-1; D uncertain. The length of the CDR3 is 12 residues. Germline assignment: CDR1 MGHDK and CDR2 SYGVNS. The V end was cut by 9 bases, the J end by 4 bases, with 12 bases between. The CDR3 sequence is CASCRGPTEAFF. The DNA for the CDR3 is TGTGCCAGTTGCCGGGGTCCCACTGAAGCTTTCTTT.

The chain employs TRBV27 and TRBJ2-5; a possible D gene is TRBD2 (6 bases). Trimming stripped 8 bases from V and 2 bases from J, with 6 bases between. The CDR3 runs to 11 residues. CDR1 and CDR2 from the germline V gene are MNHEY and SMNVEV (reference sequence). The CDR3 region has the DNA TGTGCCAGCGCGGGGCAAGAGACCCAGTACTTC. This gives the protein CASAGQETQYF.